This T cell receptor beta chain emerged from a study of shared T cell receptors in the human thymus. Trimming removed 0 bases at V and 0 bases at J, with 11 bases between. CDR1 and CDR2 from the germline V gene are LGHNT and FRNRAP. The length of the CDR3 is 16 residues. Repertoires were generated with immunoSEQ multiplex PCR, while TCRdb's copy carries only in-frame clones and drops some. The sample carries over 60,000 clones, around 96% recorded once. What was sequenced was thymocytes. The TCR originated in a human donor. The V gene is TRBV12-5, the J gene TRBJ2-5; possibly TRBD2 for D (5 bases). As DNA, the CDR3 is TGTGCTAGTGGTTTGGTAGGCGGGCTGTACCAAGAGACCCAGTACTTC. As protein: CASGLVGGLYQETQYF.